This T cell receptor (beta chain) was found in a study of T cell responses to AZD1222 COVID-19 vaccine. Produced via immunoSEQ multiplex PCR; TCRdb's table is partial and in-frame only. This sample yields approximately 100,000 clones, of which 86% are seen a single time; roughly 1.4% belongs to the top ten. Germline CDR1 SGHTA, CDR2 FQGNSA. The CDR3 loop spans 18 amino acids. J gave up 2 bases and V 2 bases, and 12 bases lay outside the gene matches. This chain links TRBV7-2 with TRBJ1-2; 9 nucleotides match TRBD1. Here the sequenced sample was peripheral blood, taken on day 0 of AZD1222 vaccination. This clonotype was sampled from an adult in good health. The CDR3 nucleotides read TGTGCCAGCAGCTTATCCCCCCACAGGGGGCGGAGGAACTATGGCTACACCTTC. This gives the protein CASSLSPHRGRRNYGYTF.